The 10 T cell receptor beta chains reported below all come from one sample, sequenced in a study of blood T cell repertoires in COVID-19. The repertoire was sequenced with immunoSEQ multiplex PCR; TCRdb's copy has only in-frame clones and lacks some. The table has 350,000 to 500,000 clones, about 88% seen once. Input material: PBMCs or T cells enriched from blood (not recorded which). These receptor sequences come from a woman under 30 who had been exposed to COVID-19.

The chain combines TRBV28 with TRBJ2-7; 8 nucleotides line up with TRBD2. Germline V gene sequence: CDR1 MDHEN, CDR2 SYDVKM. J gave up 3 bases and V 5 bases, and 9 bases lay outside the gene matches. The CDR3 loop spans 15 amino acids. The chain's CDR3 is CASSPERETRYEQYF. The CDR3 DNA sequence: TGTGCCAGCAGTCCGGAGCGGGAGACACGCTACGAGCAGTACTTC.

This chain uses TRBV18 with TRBJ2-1; TRBD1 matches 7 bases. Germline V gives CDR1 KGHSH, CDR2 LQKENI. This CDR3 contains 15 residues. V shed 3 bases, J shed 7 bases, and the junction held 9 bases outside the gene matches. CDR3: CASSPRTGIRNEQFF. CDR3 nucleotides: TGTGCCAGCTCACCCCGGACAGGCATCAGAAATGAGCAGTTCTTC.

This chain connects TRBV7-2 to TRBJ1-1; TRBD1 agrees at 8 bases. CDR3 length: 15 residues. Trimming at V came to 2 bases and at J to 2 bases, leaving 4 bases not matched to a gene. Germline CDR1 and CDR2: SGHTA and FQGNSA. In DNA form, the CDR3 reads TGTGCCAGCAGCTTACAGGGGGCGATTAACACTGAAGCTTTCTTT. As protein: CASSLQGAINTEAFF.

The J gene is TRBJ2-5, the V gene TRBV7-2; 13 bases are shared with TRBD2. V trimming: 7 bases; J trimming: 7 bases; junction bases outside the gene matches: 9. The CDR3 covers 15 residues. Germline assignment: CDR1 SGHTA and CDR2 FQGNSA. Here the CDR3 reads CASTGTSGVFGTQYF. CDR3 coding DNA: TGTGCCAGCACCGGGACTAGCGGGGTCTTCGGGACCCAGTACTTC.

This chain connects TRBV12-5 to TRBJ2-2; D possibly corresponds to TRBD1 (5 bases). The length of the CDR3 is 14 residues. Germline CDR1 and CDR2: LGHNT and FRNRAP. Trimming took 5 bases from V and 7 from J, leaving 14 bases between them. CDR3 nucleotide sequence: TGTGCTAGTGGTCCCTCAGGGTCGGGCGGGGAGCTGTTTTTT. Protein product: CASGPSGSGGELFF.

The rearrangement uses TRBV29-1 and TRBJ1-2; TRBD1 matches 7 bases. With 3 bases clipped from V and 7 bases from J, the junction kept 11 bases outside the gene matches. Looked up from germline, CDR1 is SQVTM and CDR2 is ANQGSEA. The CDR3 length is 14 residues. The DNA of the CDR3 is TGCAGCGTTGAGGGGATAAGGGACAGTCGTGGCTACACCTTC. Translation: CSVEGIRDSRGYTF.

The chain couples TRBV27 to TRBJ2-3; TRBD2 aligns across 16 bases. The CDR3 consists of 18 residues. The V gene end was trimmed by 3 bases and the J gene end by 9 bases; junction bases not matched to a gene: 12. Germline V gives CDR1 MNHEY, CDR2 SMNVEV (reference sequence). In nucleotides, the CDR3 is TGTGCCAGCAGTTTTCAGGGACTAGCGGGAGGGCCTACCAGCACGCAGTATTTT. Its protein is CASSFQGLAGGPTSTQYF.

The chain is built from TRBV4-2 and TRBJ2-1, with 15 bases matching TRBD2. Losses at the gene ends were 4 bases for V and 1 base for J; bases not matched to a gene: 14. The CDR3 spans 21 residues. CDR1 and CDR2 from the germline V gene are LGHNA and YNFKEQ. In nucleotides, the CDR3 is TGTGCCAGCAGCCCCAAGACCGGACTAGCGGGAGGGCCGAGGTCCTACAATGAGCAGTTCTTC. The encoded protein is CASSPKTGLAGGPRSYNEQFF.

This chain joins TRBV5-5 and TRBJ1-1; 8 bases are a match to TRBD1. The CDR3 extends over 13 amino acids. The trim removed 5 bases at V and 6 bases at J, leaving 6 bases unmatched. Germline CDR1 and CDR2: SGHKS and YYEKEE (reference sequence). The CDR3 region is CASRFQGAPEAFF. In nucleotides, the CDR3 is TGTGCCAGCAGGTTCCAGGGGGCTCCTGAAGCTTTCTTT.

This rearrangement joins TRBV7-3 to TRBJ2-3; 9 bases match TRBD2. The CDR3 is 15 amino acids. Losses at the gene ends were 3 bases for V and 0 bases for J; bases not matched to a gene: 1. The germline V gene encodes CDR1 SGHTA and CDR2 FQGTGA. The CDR3 DNA follows: TGTGCCAGCAGCTTTAGCGGGGGTAGCACAGATACGCAGTATTTT. It encodes CASSFSGGSTDTQYF.